The clone carrying this T cell receptor beta chain was recorded once. The antigen is not known. The data belong to a study of T cell repertoires in cytomegalovirus infection. The overall study: Through public TCR beta signatures, both CMV infection and matching HLA type were indicated.

MiXCR, applied by TCRdb to the reads, yields one record per CDR3 protein. The sample has fewer than 650,000 distinct CDR3 sequences; about 40% are singletons. The input for sequencing was cultured PBMCs, taken from culture after CMV antigen stimulation. The TCR comes from a human donor in good health (CMV status not recorded). Some clones in this sample may be carry-over from other donors' samples.

Here the CDR3 DNA reads TGTGCCAGCAGTGATACAGGGCCCTATAATTCACCCCTCCACTTT. Its translation is CASSDTGPYNSPLHF. The chain is built from TRBV2 and TRBJ1-6, with D possibly being TRBD1 (6 bases). Germline V gives CDR1 SNHLY, CDR2 FYNNEI. Trimming stripped 3 bases from V and 2 bases from J, with 8 bases between. There are 15 residues in the CDR3.